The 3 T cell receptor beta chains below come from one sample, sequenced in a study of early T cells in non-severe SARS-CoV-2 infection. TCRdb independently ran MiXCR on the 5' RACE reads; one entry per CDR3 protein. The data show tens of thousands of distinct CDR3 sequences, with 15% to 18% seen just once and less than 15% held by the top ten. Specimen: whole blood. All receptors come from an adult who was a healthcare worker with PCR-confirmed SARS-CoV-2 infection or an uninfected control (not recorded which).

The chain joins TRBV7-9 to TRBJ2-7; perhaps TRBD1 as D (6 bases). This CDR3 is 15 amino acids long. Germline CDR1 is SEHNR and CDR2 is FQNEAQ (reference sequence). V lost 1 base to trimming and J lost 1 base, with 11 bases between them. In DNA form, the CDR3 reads TGTGCCAGCAGCTTAGAGGACAGCCCGTCCTACGAGCAGTACTTC. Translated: CASSLEDSPSYEQYF.

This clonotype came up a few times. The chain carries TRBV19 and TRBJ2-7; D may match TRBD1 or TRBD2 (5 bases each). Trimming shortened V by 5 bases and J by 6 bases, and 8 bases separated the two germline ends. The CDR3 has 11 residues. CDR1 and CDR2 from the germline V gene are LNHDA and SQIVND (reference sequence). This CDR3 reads CASSGDVEQYF. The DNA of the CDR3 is TGTGCCAGTAGTGGGGACGTCGAGCAGTACTTC.

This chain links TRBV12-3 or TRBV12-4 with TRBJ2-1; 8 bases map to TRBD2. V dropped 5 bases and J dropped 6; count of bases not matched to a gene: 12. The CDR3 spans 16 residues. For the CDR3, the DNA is TGTGCCAGCAGTCCGCGACTAGCGAACACCTTCAATGAGCAGTTCTTC. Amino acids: CASSPRLANTFNEQFF.